This T cell receptor (beta chain) was sequenced during a study of blood T cell repertoires in COVID-19 (dated by TCRdb to 2018 to 2021). A note on the overall study: Collaborator samples came from the United States, Italy and Spain and covered acute and convalescent phases of COVID-19. The prospective study material was composed of cDNA or gDNA derived from T cells, B-cell-depleted T cells, or PBMCs. The dataset comprised deeply sampled blood TCRbeta repertoires from subjects exposed to, actively infected with, or recovered from COVID-19. A freely available public database, intended as a resource for researchers studying the immune response to SARS-CoV-2, is where the repertoires were released. The samples were drawn from two sources: the first 160 participants of the ongoing ImmuneRACE study, and over 950 subjects contributed by 6 global collaborators. A de-identified subject ID, COVID-19 status, age in years and sex were almost always included in the sample metadata. Where available, HLA class I and class II types were taken from metadata supplied by the sample provider and were not determined by assay-based typing. The full study reports these points: Clinical and demographic metadata were provided uncurated, with the amount varying by source and participant.

This clone was counted ten times or more. There is no known antigen for this receptor. The sample holds no much larger clone one base away, and base qualities are not on file. CDR1 and CDR2 are drawn from the germline V gene: SGHAT, FQNNGV. V is cut back by 5 bases and J by 0 bases, with 5 bases in the junction unmatched. The CDR3 runs 15 amino acids, cysteine and phenylalanine included. The DNA shown is the 45-base CDR3, in frame from base 1. TCRbeta CDR3 regions were amplified from genomic DNA by means of the immunoSEQ Assay, a bias-controlled multiplex PCR. The source study handled its data this way. The number of nucleated cells in each sample was estimated by amplification of reference gene primers within the assay. To quantify the absolute abundance of each unique TCRbeta CDR3 rearrangement, sequence reads were collapsed and filtered. For each sample, productive Simpson clonality was calculated as the square root of Simpson's diversity index across productive rearrangements. The immuneACCESS repertoire file appears here via TCRdb, limited to in-frame rearrangements. These files lack a portion of the clones; in checked studies, under half of the deficit traces to unresolved V genes, and the cause of the others is not known. The V and J calls and the clone size are those of that table, but D and trimming were determined from the DNA. In all, the sample holds over 130,000 clones, and around 81% of those were seen once. The leading ten clones occupy 8% of the sample.

Each collaborating institution followed its own protocols to collect whole blood in K2EDTA tubes. For TCRbeta analysis, collaborators shipped samples as frozen whole blood, isolated PBMCs, or DNA extracted from either of those sample types. Material for sequencing was peripheral blood. The TCR sequence derives from a human donor in a cohort sampled during active COVID-19. The rearrangement joined TRBV11-2 to TRBJ2-7, and TRBD1 aligns with 9 junction nucleotides. The CDR3 sequence is CASSPRTGVSYEQYF. The sequence in DNA is TGTGCCAGCAGCCCCAGGACAGGGGTCTCCTACGAGCAGTACTTC.